This T cell receptor beta chain was profiled in a study of glioma-infiltrating T cells (dated by TCRdb to the mid-2010s). Looking at the study overall: TCR alpha- and beta-chain repertoires were sequenced from glioma tissue, non-neoplastic brain tissue and matched peripheral blood mononuclear cells. The paired cohort comprised three low-grade glioma patients, about eight primary glioblastoma patients and three non-glioma patients contributing non-neoplastic brain tissue. To measure divergence between tissue and blood T-cell populations, each tissue-infiltrating repertoire was compared with the peripheral blood repertoire of the same patient. Paper-wide results and their limitations: Group comparisons were based on small numbers of patients: three non-neoplastic, three low-grade glioma and several glioblastoma patients. Very few CDR3 sequences were found to be shared between tissue and blood, and this scarcity was attributed to high CDR3 diversity and limited sampling. VJ-independent divergence between tissue and blood was found to be below expectation in non-neoplastic patients but above expectation in all gliomas, particularly low-grade gliomas.

Regarding this clonotype: Its antigen is currently not known. It has no much larger one-base neighbor in the sample; base qualities were not kept.

The CDR3, cysteine through phenylalanine, is 14 amino acids long. This entry keeps only the CDR3 DNA: 42 bases, framed from base 1. The junction carries 14 bases between V and J, which are trimmed by 3 bases and 8 bases respectively. The iRepertoire nested amplicon-rescue multiplex PCR (arm-PCR) platform was used to amplify TCR alpha and beta CDR3 regions from RNA. The input for one-step reverse transcription and amplification was about 95-450 ng of either tissue mRNA or PBMC total RNA. After bead purification, a secondary multiplex PCR added Illumina adapters, and libraries were gel-purified between 200 and 400 bp. Demultiplexing relied on internal 6-nucleotide barcodes carried by the libraries. Sequencing of libraries was performed on an Illumina MiSeq with 2x220 or 2x250 nucleotide paired-end reads. The authors' analysis ran thus. FLASH 1.2.11 was used to merge paired reads, and BWA-MEM then aligned the reads to the GRCh37 human genome before TRA and TRB reads were extracted. V and J assignment used an IMGT-derived reference of cassette sequences and CDR3 motifs that included pseudogenes. Reads were translated in three frames, and productive CDR3s were defined by a C…FGXG motif without stop codons. Unique combinations of V-J cassette pair and CDR3 amino acid sequence were defined as clonotypes. Reads were filtered by Hamming distance, thresholded by each sample's sequence error rate in mapped regions. In TCRdb, the public reads were trimmed at Q25 with fastp and aligned with MiXCR, with productive beta chains retained. Rows with a matching CDR3 protein are joined into one entry that keeps the most common DNA and genes. The V and J calls shown here were made by TCRdb, not taken from the authors' results. Here the sample has roughly 200,000 distinct CDR3 sequences; approximately 30% occur a single time. Just over 20% of the sample goes to the ten largest clones.

The specimen sequenced was glioma tissue, nonneoplastic brain tissue, or PBMCs (not recorded which). This chain joins TRBV12-3 or TRBV12-4 to TRBJ2-1; the D region possibly corresponds to TRBD2 (6 bases align). The clonotype comes from a human donor with low-grade glioma or glioblastoma, undergoing nonglioma brain surgery, or in good health (not recorded which). The nucleotide sequence is given as TGTGCCAGCAGTTTCGGAGGGCAGGTTTATGAGCAGTTCTTC. This translates into CASSFGGQVYEQFF.